Below, 3 T cell receptor beta chains from the same sample are listed, as sequenced in a study of cytomegalovirus exposure and HLA in healthy donors. It was with 60 Vbeta and 13 Jbeta primers that the PCR ran. Clones were sequenced by immunoSEQ multiplex PCR, and TCRdb holds only the in-frame ones, with some missing. The sample table includes 90,000 to 120,000 clones. Sequencing input: PBMCs. Receptors were obtained from a man in his forties or fifties in good health and CMV-seronegative.

The gene calls are TRBV19 and TRBJ2-1; weak D call: TRBD2 (5 bases). With 9 bases removed from V and 4 bases from J, the gap between germline ends came to 25 bases. The germline gives CDR1 LNHDA, CDR2 SQIVND (reference sequence). The CDR3 covers 17 residues. CDR3 nucleotides: TGTGCCAGCCGCATGTCTAGCCGGATCGGAGGTTACAATGAGCAGTTCTTC. Translated: CASRMSSRIGGYNEQFF. The full variable domain, with the rest looked up from reference TRBV19 and TRBJ2-1, is DGGITQSPKYLFRKEGQNVTLSCEQNLNHDAMYWYRQDPGQGLRLIYYSQIVNDFQKGDIAEGYSVSREKKESFPLTVTSAQKNPTAFYLCASRMSSRIGGYNEQFFGPGTRLTVL.

The CDR3 DNA reads as TGTGCCAGCAGCTATCAACAGGGGGCACGAGAGACCCAGTACTTC. This codes for CASSYQQGARETQYF. V usage is TRBV7-2 and J usage is TRBJ2-5; 9 bases match TRBD1. This CDR3 spans 15 amino acids. Germline V lookup: CDR1 SGHTA, CDR2 FQGNSA. V shed 4 bases and J 4 bases; nucleotides not matched to a gene: 7.

The chain links TRBV5-5 to TRBJ2-2, with TRBD2 matching 10 bases. Germline V CDR1 and CDR2: SGHKS, YYEKEE (reference sequence). This CDR3 contains 15 residues. The trim removed 5 bases at V and 9 bases at J, leaving 10 bases unmatched. CDR3 bases: TGTGCCAGCAGTCGTACCGGGACTAGCGCTCGGGAGCTGTTTTTT. This gives the protein CASSRTGTSARELFF.